The next 4 T cell receptor beta chains were all read from a single sample in a study of identical twins. MiXCR, applied by TCRdb to the 5' RACE reads, yields one record per CDR3 protein. This table holds fewer than 250,000 distinct CDR3 sequences, approximately 8% found once. The same data also went into a second study, on yellow fever vaccine responses in identical twins.

The specimen was CD8+ T cells sorted from blood. These TCRs come from a woman aged 18-29 years in good health.

This clonotype was seen at least ten times. The V gene is TRBV20-1, the J gene TRBJ2-1, with 9 bases fitting TRBD1. The CDR3 runs to 14 residues. Trimming at V came to 3 bases and at J to 4 bases, leaving 4 bases not matched to a gene. Germline V CDR1 and CDR2: DFQATT, SNEGSKA (reference sequence). The CDR3 nucleotides are TGCAGTGCTAGGGGGGACAGGGCTTACAATGAGCAGTTCTTC. Encoded protein: CSARGDRAYNEQFF.

CDR3 amino acids: CASSFGGLHSYEQYV. DNA for the CDR3: TGTGCCAGCAGCTTTGGGGGACTCCACTCCTACGAGCAGTACGTC. The rearrangement uses TRBV7-8 and TRBJ2-7; D is perhaps TRBD2 (6 bases). CDR1 and CDR2 (germline): SGHVS, FQNEAQ. This CDR3 is 15 amino acids long. V was cut by 3 bases and J by 0 bases, with 12 bases left in between.

The rearrangement uses TRBV25-1 and TRBJ2-1; D is uncertain. CDR3 size: 18 residues. From germline, CDR1 is MGHDK and CDR2 SYGVNS. Trimming pared 4 bases from V and 0 bases from J, leaving 19 bases between. CDR3 DNA: TGTGCCAGCAGTGGATCCAATCCCCTATTAGCCTCCTACAATGAGCAGTTCTTC. This gives the protein CASSGSNPLLASYNEQFF.

V and J are TRBV7-9 and TRBJ1-1, with D tentatively TRBD1 (5 bases). Trimming stripped 5 bases from V and 4 bases from J, with 20 bases between. Germline lookup yields CDR1 SEHNR and CDR2 FQNEAQ (reference sequence). This CDR3 is 16 amino acids long. CDR3 protein: CASSHPRAGPGTEAFF. CDR3 in DNA: TGTGCCAGCAGCCACCCGCGGGCAGGGCCGGGCACTGAAGCTTTCTTT.